Listed below are T cell receptor beta chains from one sample, sequenced in a study of T cell repertoires in cytomegalovirus infection. TCRdb processed the reads anew with MiXCR; each CDR3 protein has one entry. The table has fewer than 550,000 distinct CDR3 sequences, approximately 25% seen once. Sequencing input: PBMCs. These receptors were obtained from a human donor in good health (CMV status not recorded). Some clones in this sample may be carry-over from other donors' samples. Each CDR3 is given with its conserved first and last residue. A D gene is named only where the DNA matches it firmly. Not all rows give a size; the values are once, few, many and, for expanded clones, a class.

CDR3 protein,CDR3 DNA,V gene,D gene,clone size,CDR3 length,J gene
CASSIFRDRSYGYTF,TGTGCCAGTAGTATTTTCCGGGACAGGAGCTATGGCTACACCTTC,TRBV19,TRBD1,many,15,TRBJ1-2
CASSLNRVAGNTIYF,TGTGCCAGCAGCTTAAACAGGGTTGCTGGAAACACCATATATTTT,TRBV7-2,NA,many,15,TRBJ1-3
CASSQDEVVVTDTQYF,TGCGCCAGCAGCCAAGATGAAGTCGTCGTCACAGATACGCAGTATTTT,TRBV4-1,NA,NA,16,TRBJ2-3
CASSPRDSEPLHF,TGTGCCAGCTCACCACGGGACAGCGAGCCCCTCCACTTT,TRBV18,TRBD1,few,13,TRBJ1-6
CASQSRTNTGELFF,TGTGCCAGCCAATCCCGGACGAACACCGGGGAGCTGTTTTTT,TRBV6-6,NA,NA,14,TRBJ2-2
CASSFQTGDTEAFF,TGTGCCAGCAGTTTCCAGACAGGAGACACTGAAGCTTTCTTT,TRBV12-3/TRBV12-4,NA,NA,14,TRBJ1-1
CAISGQGAGLGTEAFF,TGTGCCATCAGTGGGCAGGGGGCAGGGTTGGGCACTGAAGCTTTCTTT,TRBV10-3,TRBD1,few,16,TRBJ1-1
CASSASGLQGGATQYF,TGTGCCAGCAGCGCTAGCGGGCTCCAAGGGGGGGCGACCCAGTACTTC,TRBV7-9,TRBD2,few,16,TRBJ2-5
CSALTTTDTQYF,TGCAGTGCCCTTACCACTACGGATACGCAGTATTTT,TRBV20-1,NA,NA,12,TRBJ2-3
CAWSVQGNQPQHF,TGTGCCTGGAGTGTACAGGGAAATCAGCCCCAGCATTTT,TRBV30,NA,NA,13,TRBJ1-5
CSALPGAGAGNEQFF,TGCAGTGCTCTCCCCGGAGCGGGAGCGGGGAATGAGCAGTTCTTC,TRBV20-1,TRBD2,NA,15,TRBJ2-1
CASSRGTGGRNSPLHF,TGCGCCAGCAGCCGAGGGACAGGGGGAAGGAATTCACCCCTCCACTTT,TRBV4-1,TRBD1,few,16,TRBJ1-6
CSARVSVTDTQYF,TGCAGTGCTAGAGTGTCAGTCACAGATACGCAGTATTTT,TRBV20-1,NA,NA,13,TRBJ2-3
CASSTGFTGELFF,TGTGCCAGCAGTACAGGGTTCACCGGGGAGCTGTTTTTT,TRBV2,NA,NA,13,TRBJ2-2
CASSLVTSGSSRLFF,TGTGCCAGCAGCTTAGTAACTAGCGGGAGTAGTCGGCTGTTTTTT,TRBV7-2,TRBD2,NA,15,TRBJ2-2
CASSQPGLAEKGQFF,TGTGCCAGCAGCCAACCGGGACTGGCGGAGAAGGGGCAGTTCTTC,TRBV3-1,NA,NA,15,TRBJ2-1
CASSESGGQETQYF,TGTGCCAGCAGTGAATCGGGGGGGCAAGAGACCCAGTACTTC,TRBV2,TRBD2,NA,14,TRBJ2-5
CASSQGALRGQETQYF,TGCGCCAGCAGCCAAGGAGCGTTGAGGGGACAAGAGACCCAGTACTTC,TRBV4-3,NA,NA,16,TRBJ2-5
CASSVGSEETQYF,TGTGCCAGCAGCGTAGGCAGCGAAGAGACCCAGTACTTC,TRBV9,NA,NA,13,TRBJ2-5
CAISDPGTGRGTQYF,TGTGCCATCAGTGACCCGGGGACAGGCCGAGGCACCCAGTACTTC,TRBV10-3,TRBD1,NA,15,TRBJ2-5
CASSPKSGRNGEQYF,TGTGCCAGCAGCCCAAAGAGCGGGAGGAACGGCGAGCAGTACTTC,TRBV7-8,TRBD2,many,15,TRBJ2-7
CASSPYYGNEQFF,TGTGCCAGCAGTCCATATTACGGGAATGAGCAGTTCTTC,TRBV27,NA,NA,13,TRBJ2-1